This TCR beta chain derives from a study of T cell changes during pregnancy in multiple sclerosis. The CDR3 consists of 15 residues. Germline V CDR1 and CDR2: SGHRS, YFSETQ. V was shortened by 2 bases and J by 5 bases, with 16 bases between the two germline ends. Profiling relied on immunoSEQ multiplex PCR, and the TCRdb table lists in-frame clones only, not all of them. Of about 110,000 clones listed, around 90% are singletons. The TCR comes from a female donor with multiple sclerosis, enrolled in a pregnancy study. The sequencing here drew on peripheral blood, taken after pregnancy. The chain combines TRBV5-1 with TRBJ1-1; no clear D gene. The CDR3 sequence is CASSFPGGEKTEAFF. The CDR3, as DNA: TGCGCCAGCAGCTTCCCCGGAGGCGAGAAAACTGAAGCTTTCTTT. The full variable domain, completed using reference TRBV5-1 and TRBJ1-1, is KAGVTQTPRYLIKTRGQQVTLSCSPISGHRSVSWYQQTPGQGLQFLFEYFSETQRNKGNFPGRFSGRQFSNSRSEMNVSTLELGDSALYLCASSFPGGEKTEAFFGQGTRLTVV.